The 16 T cell receptor beta chains below all came from one sample that was sequenced in a study of blood T cell repertoires in COVID-19. TCRdb keeps only in-frame clones here, not all; method: immunoSEQ multiplex PCR. This sample has 260,000 or so clones; around 90% occur once, and the top ten carry around 0.67%. The sequenced sample consisted of peripheral blood. The receptors come from a human donor in a cohort sampled during active COVID-19.

The genes are TRBV3-1 (or the pseudogene TRBV3-2) and TRBJ1-2; the D is unclear. CDR3 length: 13 residues. Trimming stripped 1 base from V and 5 bases from J, with 8 bases between. Germline-derived CDR1 and CDR2 are LGHDT and YNNKEL (reference sequence). The CDR3 nucleotides read TGTGCCAGCAGCCAAGTGGCGGCGTATGGCTACACCTTC. Its translation is CASSQVAAYGYTF.

This sequence joins TRBV5-1 and TRBJ2-7; D unresolved. Trimming stripped 2 bases from V and 0 bases from J, with 9 bases between. This CDR3 region has 14 residues. Germline CDR1 is SGHRS and CDR2 is YFSETQ. CDR3 in amino acids: CASSFAVSSYEQYF. DNA for the CDR3: TGCGCCAGCAGCTTTGCCGTTAGCTCCTACGAGCAGTACTTC.

This clone was seen only a few times. The V call is TRBV7-9, the J call TRBJ1-5; a possible D gene is TRBD1 (6 bases). V gave up 0 bases and J gave up 4 bases, with 10 bases separating them. The CDR3 has 15 residues. Per germline, CDR1 SEHNR and CDR2 FQNEAQ (reference sequence). The CDR3 sequence: CASSLAGGQNQPQHF. CDR3 nucleotide sequence: TGTGCCAGCAGCTTAGCCGGGGGGCAAAATCAGCCCCAGCATTTT.

J is TRBJ2-7 and V is TRBV28; weak D call: TRBD1 (7 bases). The CDR3 covers 17 residues. Trimming took off 5 bases at V and 1 base at J, with 21 bases between the two ends. Per the germline V gene, CDR1 is MDHEN and CDR2 is SYDVKM. This CDR3 is CASSRQTGRYISYEQYF. The CDR3 coding sequence is TGTGCCAGCAGTCGGCAGACAGGGAGGTATATTTCCTACGAGCAGTACTTC.

This chain uses TRBV27 with TRBJ1-2, with 11 bases identical to TRBD1. CDR3 length: 15 amino acids. The V segment lost 3 bases and the J segment 1 base; nucleotides outside the gene matches: 1. CDR1 and CDR2 (germline): MNHEY, SMNVEV (reference sequence). The CDR3 DNA reads TGTGCCAGCAGTTTGGACAGGGGGCATAACTATGGCTACACCTTC. Its translation: CASSLDRGHNYGYTF.

In nucleotides, the CDR3 is TGTGCCAGCAGCTTAATGGGCGGGAGCCTCCCCGAGCAGTACTTC. This encodes CASSLMGGSLPEQYF. J is TRBJ2-7 and V is TRBV7-9; 7 nucleotides match TRBD2. Germline V gene lookup returns CDR1 SEHNR and CDR2 FQNEAQ (reference sequence). The V and J ends lost 2 bases and 6 bases, in that order; junction bases with no gene match: 10. The CDR3 has 15 residues.

The chain employs TRBV15 and TRBJ1-3; the match to TRBD1 covers 7 bases. J lost 0 bases, V lost 0 bases, and 5 bases had no gene match. Germline V gene data show CDR1 as LNHNV and CDR2 as YYDKDF (reference sequence). The CDR3 totals 17 residues. CDR3 DNA: TGTGCCACCAGCAGAGAGGGACAGTTTAACTCTGGAAACACCATATATTTT. Its translation: CATSREGQFNSGNTIYF.

The gene calls are TRBV28 and TRBJ2-7; 8 nucleotides line up with TRBD1. The germline V gene encodes CDR1 MDHEN and CDR2 SYDVKM. The V gene end was trimmed by 6 bases and the J gene end by 2 bases; junction bases not matched to a gene: 9. CDR3 length: 15 amino acids. CDR3 DNA: TGTGCCAGCAGCTATTCCGGGACAGGACCCTACGAGCAGTACTTC. It codes for CASSYSGTGPYEQYF.

The J gene is TRBJ1-4, the V gene TRBV6-5; D is ambiguous. V lost 2 bases to trimming and J lost 0 bases, with 7 bases between them. Germline V lookup: CDR1 MNHEY, CDR2 SVGAGI. The CDR3 runs 15 residues. The CDR3 loop is CASSYRGSTNEKLFF. The CDR3 region has the DNA TGTGCCAGCAGTTACAGAGGCTCAACTAATGAAAAACTGTTTTTT.

Within the sample, this clone is medium-sized. This chain joins TRBV2 and TRBJ2-7, with D possibly being TRBD1 (6 bases). From germline, CDR1 is SNHLY and CDR2 FYNNEI. CDR3 length: 13 amino acids. Trimming removed 9 bases at V and 1 base at J, with 13 bases between. Here the CDR3 reads CASWTDRSYEQYF. CDR3 DNA sequence: TGTGCCAGTTGGACAGACAGATCCTACGAGCAGTACTTC.

The chain links TRBV7-9 to TRBJ2-7; 8 bases are a match to TRBD2. V gave up 3 bases and J gave up 3 bases; unmatched junction bases: 10. From germline, CDR1 is SEHNR and CDR2 FQNEAQ (reference sequence). CDR3 length: 16 residues. CDR3 nucleotide sequence: TGTGCCAGCAGCTTTAAGGACCGGGGGGGAGGCTACGAGCAGTACTTC. Its translation is CASSFKDRGGGYEQYF.

This clone has a single count. The chain recombines TRBV10-3 with TRBJ2-1; 7 bases line up with TRBD2. There are 15 residues in the CDR3. After removal of 5 bases from V and 0 bases from J, the junction contained 4 bases not matched to a gene. CDR1 ENHRY and CDR2 SYGVKD come from the germline V gene. CDR3 bases: TGTGCCATCAGTCCGCCGGGGGGCTCCTACAATGAGCAGTTCTTC. This sequence encodes CAISPPGGSYNEQFF.

The chain combines TRBV5-4 with TRBJ2-7; perhaps TRBD2 as D (7 bases). CDR1 is SGHNT, CDR2 YYREEE, per germline (reference sequence). This CDR3 has 16 residues. V was trimmed by 2 bases and J by 3 bases, leaving 18 bases between them. CDR3 protein: CASSLDLAEGVYEQYF. The CDR3 coding sequence is TGTGCCAGCAGCTTAGATCTAGCGGAGGGGGTCTACGAGCAGTACTTC.

The chain couples TRBV28 to TRBJ1-1; perhaps TRBD1 as D (5 bases). The CDR3 runs to 13 residues. Trimming removed 6 bases from V and 5 bases from J, with 13 bases in between. CDR1 and CDR2 (germline): MDHEN, SYDVKM. CDR3 sequence (DNA): TGTGCCAGCAGCCCCCCTCAGGGAACTGAAGCTTTCTTT. Residues: CASSPPQGTEAFF.

V and J are TRBV4-3 and TRBJ2-7; 9 positions agree with TRBD2. This CDR3 is 15 amino acids long. Germline V CDR1 and CDR2: LGHNA, YSLEER. The junction had 11 bases not matched to a gene; V was cut back by 4 bases and J by 7 bases. For the CDR3, the DNA is TGCGCCAGCAGCCCGCACGGACTAGCGATGGAAGAGCAGTACTTC. It translates to CASSPHGLAMEEQYF.

The rearrangement joins TRBV10-2 to TRBJ1-1; D remains unclear. This CDR3 spans 12 amino acids. Trimming cost V 3 bases and J 1 base, with 3 bases left between them. The V gene's germline CDR1 is WSHSY and CDR2 SAAADI. The CDR3 coding sequence is TGCGCCAGCAGTGAACAGAACACTGAAGCTTTCTTT. This codes for CASSEQNTEAFF.